This TCR beta chain was found in a study of PD-1 blockade in mismatch repair-deficient tumors. Study-level points and caveats: Tumor-resident clones, often undetectable pretreatment in blood, expanded then contracted after pembrolizumab.

The data were produced by immunoSEQ multiplex PCR, yet TCRdb's version contains in-frame clones alone and is incomplete. In the table there are under 50,000 clones, over 75% of which are singletons. Looked up from germline, CDR1 is MNHEY and CDR2 is SMNVEV (reference sequence). The V end lost 4 bases, the J end lost 7 bases, and 13 bases lay between the germline ends. CDR3 length equals 14 residues. This clone was counted only a few times. The target antigen is unknown. The starting material was PBMCs, obtained before pembrolizumab treatment. The V gene is TRBV27, the J gene TRBJ2-2; tentatively, D is TRBD2 (7 bases). This TCR derives from an adult with mismatch repair-deficient cancer. As DNA, the CDR3 is TGTGCCAGCAGTTCGGGGGGCGCGGGCGGGGAGCTGTTTTTT. Its protein is CASSSGGAGGELFF.